This T cell receptor beta chain was obtained from a study of blood T cell repertoires in COVID-19. Patients of the Seattle cohort, enrolled during active infection, were followed longitudinally. The CDR3 totals 15 residues. Germline V gives CDR1 MNHEY, CDR2 SVGAGI. J gave up 6 bases and V 6 bases, and 13 bases lay outside the gene matches. In the original analysis: Researchers report that nucleated cell counts were estimated from reference gene primer amplification. Sequenced by immunoSEQ multiplex PCR; TCRdb stores in-frame clones only, minus some. The V and J calls and clone size were taken over from that table, and D and trimming were inferred from the DNA. Among roughly 340,000 clones listed, about nine tenths were seen once.

The source material was peripheral blood. This chain connects TRBV6-5 to TRBJ2-7, with 8 bases matching TRBD1. This clonotype was obtained from a woman in her 50s with COVID-19, enrolled during active disease. Here the CDR3 reads CASSSRQGSVLEQYF. For the CDR3, the DNA is TGTGCCAGCAGCTCCAGACAGGGGAGCGTCCTCGAGCAGTACTTC.